The sequence of this TCR beta chain was determined in a study of beta chain features in type 1 diabetes (dated 2018 in TCRdb). Notes on the research overall: Mean age, gender distribution, total cell number and subset yield did not differ between patients and healthy donors. A total of 85 million to 110 million sorted cells were examined across all samples, and RNA yield correlated strongly with the number of cells per subset. In the study, TCRB repertoires of sorted circulating CD4+ T cell subsets from recently diagnosed type 1 diabetes patients were compared with those of matched healthy donors. Regulatory and stem cell-like memory subsets were obtained from only 8 patients and about 8 healthy donors, while naive and central memory subsets were obtained from all 30 or so donors.

All of the isolated RNA was reverse transcribed with the High Capacity cDNA Reverse Transcription Kit, so expressed TCRB transcripts were sequenced. Deep immunoSEQ sequencing was applied to naive, central memory and regulatory T cell samples, giving an average of about 3.7 million total reads per sample. Sorted cells were lysed in RLT buffer, and RNA was extracted using DNase-treated RNeasy Micro or Mini kits according to cell number. To prevent cross-contamination, every cell subset was processed on its own, while patient and healthy donor samples were processed together. The immunoSEQ multiplex PCR was used to amplify TCRB sequences from cDNA, generating 87-bp fragments that spanned the CDR3 region. Sequencing of the amplicons was done on the Illumina HiSeq platform. The study's processing was this. Synthetic template baselines were used to correct PCR bias computationally, reads within Hamming distance 2 were collapsed, and singletons that could not be merged were discarded. Reads were aligned against IMGT to assign V, D and J genes, CDR3 length and insertions or deletions at six rearrangement sites. Within each subset, clonotype counts were normalized to sorted cell number, after which true diversity and Gini coefficients were computed with the tcR R package. The overlap coefficient, calculated on TCRB nucleotide sequences, was used to quantify repertoire sharing. As a proxy for the pre-selection repertoire, out-of-frame TCRB sequences from naive cells were analyzed. TCRdb retrieved this table from immuneACCESS and kept in-frame rearrangements only. Not all clones are present; in checked studies, unresolved V genes account for under half, and no reason is known for the remainder. V and J calls and clone size are copied from that table; D and trimming were computed from the DNA. The sample includes approximately 250,000 clones, with 9.6% observed a single time. Of the sample, just under 0.035% is held by the ten largest clones.

The CDR3 contains 17 residues, cysteine and phenylalanine counted. The only DNA kept is the CDR3, 51 bases in frame from the first base. From the germline V gene, CDR1 is SQVTM and CDR2 is ANQGSEA. Relative to germline, V is missing 6 bases and J is missing 0 bases, with 10 bases of the junction outside any gene match. The paper's findings and limits, for the study overall: The naive, central memory and regulatory TCRB repertoires appeared to resemble one another more closely among patients than among healthy donors. Because cDNA was sequenced instead of genomic DNA, highly expressing activated cells could be over-represented, though the groups showed no difference in activation or CD3 levels. Only small numbers of individuals were included in the HLA sub-analyses, which left unresolved whether HLA type had any influence on TCRB rearrangement. At VDJ recombination sites, patients with type 1 diabetes made fewer insertions and deleted more nucleotides, a pattern implying thymic rearrangement abnormalities. Shorter templates might be favored by PCR, yet because patient and control samples were amplified and corrected together, any such skew would affect both groups equally. A moderate but significant shortening of TCRB CDR3 length was observed in type 1 diabetes patients in all four CD4+ subsets.

From each donor, a single peripheral blood sample of approximately 120 mL on average was drawn into heparinised tubes. Using a panel that included CD45RO, CCR7, CD25, CD127, CD95 and CD27, naive, central memory, regulatory and stem cell-like memory CD4+ T cells were sorted on a BD FACSAria II. Every sorted population had a purity above 95%. PBMCs were isolated immediately by Lymphoprep density gradient centrifugation and stained directly without culture. So that batch effects would be minimized, each experiment stained and sorted samples in pairs, pairing one healthy donor with one patient. Remarks on this clone: This receptor's antigen is unknown. No base-level quality is on record; no much larger clone is a single base apart.

The sequence is built from TRBV29-1 and TRBJ2-1; 11 bases in between match TRBD1. The receptor was derived from a woman aged 18 to 35 in good health. Sequenced sample: naive CD4+ T cells from blood. The sample's cell subset or site, from its label and the paper: true naive CD4+ T cells. The bases are TGCAGCGTGAATGCACGGACAGGGGGCCGCTCCTACAATGAGCAGTTCTTC. Translated, this is CSVNARTGGRSYNEQFF.